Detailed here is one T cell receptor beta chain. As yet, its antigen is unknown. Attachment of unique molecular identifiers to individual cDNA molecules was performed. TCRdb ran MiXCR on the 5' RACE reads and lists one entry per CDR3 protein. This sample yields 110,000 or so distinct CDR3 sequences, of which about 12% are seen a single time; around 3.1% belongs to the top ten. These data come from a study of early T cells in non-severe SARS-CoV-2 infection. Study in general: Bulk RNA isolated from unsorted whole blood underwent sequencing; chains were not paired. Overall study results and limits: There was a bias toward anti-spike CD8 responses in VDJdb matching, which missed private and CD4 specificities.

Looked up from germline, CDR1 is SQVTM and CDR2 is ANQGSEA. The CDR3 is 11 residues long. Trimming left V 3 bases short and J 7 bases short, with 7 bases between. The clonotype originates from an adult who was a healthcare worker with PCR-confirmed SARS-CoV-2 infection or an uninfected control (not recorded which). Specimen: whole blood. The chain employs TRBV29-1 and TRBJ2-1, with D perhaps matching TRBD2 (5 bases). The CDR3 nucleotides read TGCAGCGTTGAGCGGGTTAATGAGCAGTTCTTC. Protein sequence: CSVERVNEQFF.